Listed here are 8 T cell receptor beta chains from one sample, sequenced in a study of regulatory T cells in long-lasting Graves disease. Construction of the TCR beta libraries employed iRepertoire HTBI primers in conjunction with Arm-PCR of CDR3 regions. TCRdb analysed the multiplex PCR reads with MiXCR anew, one entry per CDR3 protein. The table records hundreds of thousands of distinct CDR3 sequences, more than 10% of them present only once. Time point given: newly diagnosed GD, antithyroid drugs for less than 3 months. RNA from PBMCs was the source of the TCR library. This sample was shared with a second study, whose subject was T cells in Graves' hyperthyroidism and ophthalmopathy.

The sequences come from peripheral blood mononuclear cells (PBMCs), collected at new diagnosis, from a patient treated with antithyroid drugs. These receptors all stem from a woman aged 25 to 45 with Graves disease.

A note on this clonotype: This likely stems from a read error, as it lies one base from a far larger clone. The chain links TRBV2 to TRBJ2-4; 11 bases map to TRBD1. V trimming: 5 bases; J trimming: 13 bases; junction bases outside the gene matches: 10. CDR3 size: 14 residues. Germline V gene sequence: CDR1 SNHLY, CDR2 FYNNEI. The CDR3 nucleotides are TGTGCCAGCAGTTGGGACAGGGGGAAGTCTGAGCAGTACTTC. It encodes CASSWDRGKSEQYF.

This clonotype came up many times. This CDR3 is CASSERSKNTEAFF. The CDR3 nucleotides read TGTGCCAGCAGTGAGCGCAGCAAGAACACTGAAGCTTTCTTT. The chain employs TRBV2 and TRBJ1-1; no firm D call. Germline CDR1 reads SNHLY; CDR2 reads FYNNEI. The CDR3 runs to 14 residues. Trimming shortened V by 3 bases and J by 1 base, and 9 bases separated the two germline ends.

This clonotype was recorded at least ten times. This chain links TRBV11-2 with TRBJ1-1, with D possibly being TRBD1 (5 bases). The V end was cut by 5 bases, the J end by 9 bases, with 13 bases between. CDR3 length: 12 amino acids. Germline V gene sequence: CDR1 SGHAT, CDR2 FQNNGV. The CDR3 DNA reads TGTGCCAGCAGCACCTCAGGACAAAAAGCTTTCTTT. Its protein is CASSTSGQKAFF.

The sample holds many counts of this clonotype. V gene TRBV14 combines with J gene TRBJ2-1; D uncertain. CDR1 SGHDN and CDR2 FVKESK come from the germline V gene. The CDR3 runs 15 residues. Trimming shortened V by 2 bases and J by 6 bases, and 14 bases separated the two germline ends. CDR3 in amino acids: CASSQLPVSLNEQFF. In DNA form, the CDR3 reads TGTGCCAGCAGCCAATTACCTGTCTCGCTCAATGAGCAGTTCTTC.

This clonotype was counted at least ten times. The J gene is TRBJ2-1, the V gene TRBV7-3; no reliable D call. Germline CDR1 is SGHTA and CDR2 is FQGTGA. V shed 1 base and J shed 9 bases, with 16 bases lying between them. This CDR3 contains 15 residues. CDR3: CASSLRWGGEPEQFF. In DNA, the CDR3 is TGTGCCAGCAGCTTAAGGTGGGGTGGGGAACCTGAGCAGTTCTTC.

Written as DNA, the CDR3 is TGCGCCAGCAGCCGTGGGACTAGCGGAAACACCGGGGAGCTGTTTTTT. Translating it yields CASSRGTSGNTGELFF. J is TRBJ2-2 and V is TRBV5-1, with TRBD2 matching 11 bases. Losses at the gene ends were 4 bases for V and 2 bases for J; bases not matched to a gene: 4. The CDR3 is 16 amino acids. CDR1 and CDR2 from the germline V gene are SGHRS and YFSETQ.

This clonotype showed up many times. The chain couples TRBV27 to TRBJ1-2, with D possibly being TRBD1 (5 bases). From germline, CDR1 is MNHEY and CDR2 SMNVEV (reference sequence). V gave up 1 base and J gave up 6 bases, with 12 bases separating them. CDR3 length equals 14 residues. CDR3 in amino acids: CASSLWGTGDGYTF. CDR3 bases: TGTGCCAGCAGTTTATGGGGGACGGGAGATGGCTACACCTTC.

About this clonotype: A much larger clone differs from this one at a single base, so this may be a read error. The CDR3 does not end in the conserved phenylalanine or tryptophan, so this is likely a read error. This chain uses TRBV10-2 with TRBJ2-7; D is undetermined. Germline V CDR1 and CDR2: WSHSY, SAAADI. With 5 bases removed from V and 0 bases from J, the gap between germline ends came to 11 bases. The CDR3 has 14 amino acids. CDR3 bases: TGCGCCAGCAGTACTACAGAGAGCTCCTACGAGCAGTACCTC. Translation gives CASSTTESSYEQYL.